This TCR beta chain was retrieved from a study of Graves' ophthalmopathy and Graves' hyperthyroidism. Germline values: CDR1 MNHEY, CDR2 SVGAGI. With 0 bases removed from V and 4 bases from J, the gap between germline ends came to 12 bases. The CDR3 consists of 15 residues. The diagnosis combined clinical symptoms, thyroxine, TRAb, thyroid ultrasound and orbital computed tomography scans. PBMCs were obtained from roughly 9.4 ml of fresh peripheral blood. Amplification of TCR beta CDR3 regions used RNA transcripts. First-round RT-PCR used HTBI primers; second-round multiplex PCR followed. Via MiXCR, TCRdb re-called the multiplex PCR reads, giving one row per CDR3 protein. Of over 450,000 distinct CDR3 sequences listed, about 15% are singletons. Many counts were recorded for this clonotype.

The gene calls are TRBV6-5 and TRBJ1-2; D is unclear. The sequencing input was blood. This TCR derives from a woman aged 30 to 39 with Graves' ophthalmopathy. CDR3 region: CASSYSPQVGYGYTF. CDR3 DNA: TGTGCCAGCAGTTACTCCCCGCAGGTGGGCTATGGCTACACCTTC.